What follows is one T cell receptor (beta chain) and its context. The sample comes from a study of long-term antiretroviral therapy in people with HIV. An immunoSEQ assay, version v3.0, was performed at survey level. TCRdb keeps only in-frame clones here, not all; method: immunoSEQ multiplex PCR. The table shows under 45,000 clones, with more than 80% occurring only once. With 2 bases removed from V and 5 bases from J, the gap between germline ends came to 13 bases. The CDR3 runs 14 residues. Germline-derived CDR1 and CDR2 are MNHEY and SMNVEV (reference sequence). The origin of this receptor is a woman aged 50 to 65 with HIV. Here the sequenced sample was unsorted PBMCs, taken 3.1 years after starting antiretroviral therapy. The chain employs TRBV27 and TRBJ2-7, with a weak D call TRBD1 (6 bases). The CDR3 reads CASSLPGESNEQYF. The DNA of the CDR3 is TGTGCCAGCAGTTTACCAGGGGAAAGCAACGAGCAGTACTTC.